This is a list of T cell receptor beta chains from one sample in a study of cytomegalovirus exposure and HLA in healthy donors. The table came from immunoSEQ multiplex PCR; TCRdb's copy has only in-frame clones and leaves some out. The sample includes around 63,000 clones, around three quarters of them seen just once. The sequencing input was PBMCs. The receptor source for this set is a man aged 60 to 69 in good health and CMV-seropositive. The CDR3 runs from the conserved cysteine through the conserved F or W. The D gene is left open where the match is weak. Clone size is not always given. Where it is, it says once, few, many or a class for expanded clones.

V gene: TRBV5-1
clone size: .
D gene: .
J gene: TRBJ1-2
CDR3 protein: CASSLSLNGQRTNYGYTF
CDR3 DNA: TGCGCCAGCAGCTTGTCCCTGAATGGACAGCGTACTAACTATGGCTACACCTTC

V gene: TRBV7-6
clone size: .
D gene: .
J gene: TRBJ1-3
CDR3 protein: CASSSQTPSGSGNTIYF
CDR3 DNA: TGTGCCAGCAGCTCACAGACCCCTTCCGGCTCTGGAAACACCATATATTTT

V gene: TRBV10-3
clone size: .
D gene: TRBD2
J gene: TRBJ2-3
CDR3 protein: CAISGLAGGRDTQYF
CDR3 DNA: TGTGCCATCAGTGGACTAGCGGGAGGGCGTGATACGCAGTATTTT

V gene: TRBV7-9
clone size: .
D gene: .
J gene: TRBJ1-6
CDR3 protein: CSSSPDRSSYNSPLHF
CDR3 DNA: TGTTCCAGCAGCCCCGACAGGAGCTCCTATAATTCACCCCTCCACTTT

V gene: TRBV6-1
clone size: few
D gene: .
J gene: TRBJ1-1
CDR3 protein: CASSERMNTEAFF
CDR3 DNA: TGTGCCAGCAGTGAGAGGATGAACACTGAAGCTTTCTTT

V gene: TRBV6-5
clone size: .
D gene: TRBD1
J gene: TRBJ2-7
CDR3 protein: CASSRQGARRHEQYF
CDR3 DNA: TGTGCCAGCAGTCGACAGGGGGCGAGGAGACACGAGCAGTACTTC

V gene: TRBV5-1
clone size: .
D gene: TRBD2
J gene: TRBJ2-4
CDR3 protein: CASSWGTSGSTNIQYF
CDR3 DNA: TGCGCCAGCAGCTGGGGGACTAGCGGGAGTACGAACATTCAGTACTTC

V gene: TRBV5-8
clone size: once
D gene: TRBD1
J gene: TRBJ1-2
CDR3 protein: CASSLVPGGDDYGYTF
CDR3 DNA: TGTGCCAGCAGCTTGGTTCCAGGGGGCGACGATTATGGCTACACCTTC

V gene: TRBV7-8
clone size: once
D gene: .
J gene: TRBJ2-7
CDR3 protein: CASSSHNREQYF
CDR3 DNA: TGTGCCAGCAGTTCACATAACCGCGAGCAGTACTTC

V gene: TRBV5-8
clone size: few
D gene: .
J gene: TRBJ2-5
CDR3 protein: CASSRRVAGAGETQYF
CDR3 DNA: TGTGCCAGCAGCCGCCGGGTGGCGGGGGCTGGGGAGACCCAGTACTTC

V gene: TRBV4-1
clone size: .
D gene: TRBD1
J gene: TRBJ1-2
CDR3 protein: CASSQGQGPWSYTF
CDR3 DNA: TGCGCCAGCAGCCAAGGACAGGGACCTTGGAGCTACACCTTC

V gene: TRBV5-1
clone size: .
D gene: .
J gene: TRBJ2-5
CDR3 protein: CASSFLGRGEQETQYF
CDR3 DNA: TGCGCCAGCAGCTTTTTAGGGCGGGGTGAACAAGAGACCCAGTACTTC

V gene: TRBV7-2
clone size: .
D gene: .
J gene: TRBJ1-6
CDR3 protein: CASSGGGGVGSPLHF
CDR3 DNA: TGTGCCAGCAGCGGGGGGGGAGGGGTAGGTTCACCCCTCCACTTT

V gene: TRBV7-9
clone size: few
D gene: .
J gene: TRBJ1-1
CDR3 protein: CASSPGIRGAEAFF
CDR3 DNA: TGTGCCAGCAGCCCTGGCATCAGGGGTGCTGAAGCTTTCTTT

V gene: TRBV6-1
clone size: .
D gene: .
J gene: TRBJ1-1
CDR3 protein: CASSEGRGRTEAFF
CDR3 DNA: TGTGCCAGCAGTGAAGGGCGGGGACGGACTGAAGCTTTCTTT

V gene: TRBV6-5
clone size: .
D gene: .
J gene: TRBJ1-1
CDR3 protein: CASSPGGTEAFF
CDR3 DNA: TGTGCCAGCAGCCCCGGAGGAACGGAAGCTTTCTTT

V gene: TRBV19
clone size: .
D gene: .
J gene: TRBJ1-6
CDR3 protein: CASSTQVLELSSPLHF
CDR3 DNA: TGTGCCAGTAGTACCCAGGTTCTGGAATTAAGCTCACCCCTCCACTTT

V gene: TRBV6-1
clone size: medium-sized
D gene: .
J gene: TRBJ1-3
CDR3 protein: CASKRTEGNTIYF
CDR3 DNA: TGTGCCAGCAAGAGAACAGAAGGAAACACCATATATTTT

V gene: TRBV2
clone size: .
D gene: TRBD2
J gene: TRBJ2-3
CDR3 protein: CASSRTSGITDTQYF
CDR3 DNA: TGTGCCAGCTCTAGGACTAGCGGGATAACAGATACGCAGTATTTT

V gene: TRBV2
clone size: .
D gene: .
J gene: TRBJ2-1
CDR3 protein: CASSERLARNEQFF
CDR3 DNA: TGTGCCAGCAGTGAAAGGCTAGCTCGCAATGAGCAGTTCTTC

V gene: TRBV7-7
clone size: .
D gene: TRBD1
J gene: TRBJ1-5
CDR3 protein: CASSSVGQTHNQPQHF
CDR3 DNA: TGTGCTAGCAGCTCGGTGGGACAGACCCACAATCAGCCCCAGCATTTT

V gene: TRBV6-1
clone size: .
D gene: TRBD2
J gene: TRBJ2-5
CDR3 protein: CASRTGTSGSTQYF
CDR3 DNA: TGTGCCAGCAGAACCGGGACTAGCGGTTCGACCCAGTACTTC

V gene: TRBV5-4
clone size: .
D gene: .
J gene: TRBJ1-1
CDR3 protein: CASSTWGVNTEAFF
CDR3 DNA: TGTGCCAGCAGCACGTGGGGGGTGAACACTGAAGCTTTCTTT

V gene: TRBV7-2
clone size: .
D gene: TRBD1
J gene: TRBJ2-7
CDR3 protein: CASSLARGPFYEQYF
CDR3 DNA: TGTGCCAGCAGCTTAGCGAGGGGGCCGTTCTACGAGCAGTACTTC

V gene: TRBV27
clone size: few
D gene: .
J gene: TRBJ2-7
CDR3 protein: CASRGGGVGVSYEQYF
CDR3 DNA: TGTGCCAGCAGGGGTGGAGGGGTTGGGGTCTCCTACGAGCAGTACTTC

V gene: TRBV11-3
clone size: once
D gene: .
J gene: TRBJ2-7
CDR3 protein: CASSLATFRVRSQQYF
CDR3 DNA: TGTGCCAGCAGCTTAGCCACTTTCCGTGTGAGGAGCCAGCAGTACTTC

V gene: TRBV20-1
clone size: .
D gene: .
J gene: TRBJ1-6
CDR3 protein: CSASDNLALHF
CDR3 DNA: TGCAGTGCTAGCGACAATTTGGCCCTCCACTTT

V gene: TRBV7-9
clone size: once
D gene: TRBD1
J gene: TRBJ1-4
CDR3 protein: CASIRIGQGAEKLFF
CDR3 DNA: TGTGCCAGCATCCGAATCGGGCAGGGGGCTGAAAAACTGTTTTTT

V gene: TRBV19
clone size: .
D gene: .
J gene: TRBJ2-1
CDR3 protein: CASQKAGNSYNEQFF
CDR3 DNA: TGTGCCAGTCAAAAGGCGGGGAACTCCTACAATGAGCAGTTCTTC

V gene: TRBV7-9
clone size: .
D gene: .
J gene: TRBJ2-7
CDR3 protein: CASSLGLYSYEQYF
CDR3 DNA: TGTGCCAGCAGCTTGGGGCTTTACTCCTACGAGCAGTACTTC

V gene: TRBV4-1
clone size: .
D gene: .
J gene: TRBJ2-2
CDR3 protein: CASSHSSTGELFF
CDR3 DNA: TGCGCCAGCAGCCATTCGAGCACCGGGGAGCTGTTTTTT

V gene: TRBV29-1
clone size: .
D gene: .
J gene: TRBJ2-2
CDR3 protein: CSVDSANTGELFF
CDR3 DNA: TGCAGCGTCGACAGCGCGAACACCGGGGAGCTGTTTTTT

V gene: TRBV10-2
clone size: .
D gene: TRBD2
J gene: TRBJ2-5
CDR3 protein: CASSASGLSQETQYF
CDR3 DNA: TGCGCCAGCAGTGCGTCGGGACTATCCCAAGAGACCCAGTACTTC

V gene: TRBV18
clone size: .
D gene: .
J gene: TRBJ1-1
CDR3 protein: CASSQDYNTEAFF
CDR3 DNA: TGTGCCAGCTCACAGGACTATAACACTGAAGCTTTCTTT

V gene: TRBV18
clone size: .
D gene: TRBD1
J gene: TRBJ1-1
CDR3 protein: CASSSQGANTEAFF
CDR3 DNA: TGTGCCAGCTCATCACAGGGGGCGAACACTGAAGCTTTCTTT

V gene: TRBV7-2
clone size: .
D gene: TRBD1
J gene: TRBJ1-5
CDR3 protein: CASSQALQGRQPQHF
CDR3 DNA: TGTGCCAGCAGCCAGGCCTTACAGGGGAGACAGCCCCAGCATTTT

V gene: TRBV19
clone size: once
D gene: TRBD2
J gene: TRBJ2-5
CDR3 protein: CASRNLAGGEETQYF
CDR3 DNA: TGTGCCAGTAGAAACCTAGCGGGAGGGGAAGAGACCCAGTACTTC

V gene: TRBV19
clone size: .
D gene: .
J gene: TRBJ2-2
CDR3 protein: CASREERATGELFF
CDR3 DNA: TGTGCCAGTAGGGAAGAGCGGGCCACCGGGGAGCTGTTTTTT

V gene: TRBV5-4
clone size: few
D gene: .
J gene: TRBJ1-1
CDR3 protein: CASSLDAGATEAFF
CDR3 DNA: TGTGCCAGCAGCTTGGATGCAGGGGCGACTGAAGCTTTCTTT

V gene: TRBV13
clone size: .
D gene: .
J gene: TRBJ2-7
CDR3 protein: CASSLGRIGTGRQYF
CDR3 DNA: TGTGCCAGCAGCTTAGGCCGGATAGGAACAGGGAGGCAGTACTTC

V gene: TRBV5-6
clone size: .
D gene: .
J gene: TRBJ1-3
CDR3 protein: CASSLRTRNTIYF
CDR3 DNA: TGTGCCAGCAGCTTGCGGACTAGAAACACCATATATTTT

V gene: TRBV6-4
clone size: .
D gene: TRBD1
J gene: TRBJ1-5
CDR3 protein: CASSELGGDQPQHF
CDR3 DNA: TGTGCCAGCAGTGAACTAGGGGGCGATCAGCCCCAGCATTTT